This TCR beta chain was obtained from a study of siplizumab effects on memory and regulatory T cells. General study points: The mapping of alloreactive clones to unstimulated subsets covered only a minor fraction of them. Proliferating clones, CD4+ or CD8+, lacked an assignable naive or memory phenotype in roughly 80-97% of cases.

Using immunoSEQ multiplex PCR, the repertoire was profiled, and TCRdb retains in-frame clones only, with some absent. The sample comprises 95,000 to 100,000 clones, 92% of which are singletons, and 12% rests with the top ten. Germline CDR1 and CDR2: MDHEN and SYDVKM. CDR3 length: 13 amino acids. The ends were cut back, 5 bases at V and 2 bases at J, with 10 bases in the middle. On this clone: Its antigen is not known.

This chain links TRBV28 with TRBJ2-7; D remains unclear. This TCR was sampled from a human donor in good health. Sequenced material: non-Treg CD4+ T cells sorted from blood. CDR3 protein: CASSDLSAYEQYF. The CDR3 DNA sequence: TGTGCCAGCAGTGACCTTTCTGCCTACGAGCAGTACTTC.